The T cell receptor (beta chain) described here comes from a study of breast tumors, draining lymph nodes, adjacent tissues. Whole-study findings and limits: Findings are consistent with lymph node origin and intratumoral expansion of most tumor T cells. Luminal-like breast cancer showed significantly higher tumor–nontumor repertoire similarity than basal-like. Tumor TCR diversity was below lymph nodes but above nontumor tissue. Tumor T cell lymph node origin was a supported hypothesis, not proven.

V was shortened by 4 bases and J by 6 bases, with 15 bases between the two germline ends. Germline V gives CDR1 SEHNR, CDR2 FQNEAQ (reference sequence). CDR3 size: 14 residues. TCRdb passed the multiplex PCR reads through MiXCR, listing each CDR3 protein once. The repertoire holds approximately 280,000 distinct CDR3 sequences, roughly 30% seen once, with approximately 1% in the top ten. This clonotype was recorded many times. Its antigen remains unidentified. Axillary draining lymph nodes of breast cancer patients supplied the node samples. This TCR derives from a female donor with breast cancer. Some clones in this sample may be carry-over from other donors' samples. V and J are TRBV7-9 and TRBJ1-2; a weak D match, TRBD1 (6 bases). The source material was axillary lymph node tissue. In DNA, the CDR3 is TGTGCCAGCAGCTCACAGGGATATCAGGATGGCTACACCTTC. Amino acid sequence: CASSSQGYQDGYTF.